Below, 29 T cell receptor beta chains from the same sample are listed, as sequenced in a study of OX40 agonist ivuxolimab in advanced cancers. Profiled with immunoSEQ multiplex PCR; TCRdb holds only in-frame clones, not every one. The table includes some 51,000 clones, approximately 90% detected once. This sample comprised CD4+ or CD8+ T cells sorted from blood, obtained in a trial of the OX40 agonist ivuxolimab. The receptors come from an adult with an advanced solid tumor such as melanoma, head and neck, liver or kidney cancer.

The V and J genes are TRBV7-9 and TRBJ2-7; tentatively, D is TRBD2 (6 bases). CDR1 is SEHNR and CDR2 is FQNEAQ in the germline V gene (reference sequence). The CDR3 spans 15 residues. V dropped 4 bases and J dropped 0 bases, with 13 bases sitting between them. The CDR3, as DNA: TGTGCCAGCAGCTCGTCTAGCGACCCCTCCTACGAGCAGTACTTC. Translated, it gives CASSSSSDPSYEQYF.

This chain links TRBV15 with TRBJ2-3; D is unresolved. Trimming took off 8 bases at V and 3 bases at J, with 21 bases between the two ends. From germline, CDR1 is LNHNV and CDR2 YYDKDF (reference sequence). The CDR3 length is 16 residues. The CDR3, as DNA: TGTGCCACCGCCACTTCCGGTGGAGAAAAGACAGATACGCAGTATTTT. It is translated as CATATSGGEKTDTQYF.

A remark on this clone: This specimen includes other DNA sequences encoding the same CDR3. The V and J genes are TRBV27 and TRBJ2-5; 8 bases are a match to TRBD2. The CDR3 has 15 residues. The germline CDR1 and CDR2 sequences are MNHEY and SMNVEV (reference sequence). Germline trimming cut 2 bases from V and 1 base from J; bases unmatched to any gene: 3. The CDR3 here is CASSLGGGIQETQYF. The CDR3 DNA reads TGTGCCAGCAGTTTAGGCGGGGGGATCCAAGAGACCCAGTACTTC.

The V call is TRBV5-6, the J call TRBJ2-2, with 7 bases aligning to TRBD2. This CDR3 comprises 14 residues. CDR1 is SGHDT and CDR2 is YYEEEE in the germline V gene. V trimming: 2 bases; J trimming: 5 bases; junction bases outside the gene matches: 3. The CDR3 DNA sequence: TGTGCCAGCAGCTTACGGGGAGGGACCGGGGAGCTGTTTTTT. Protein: CASSLRGGTGELFF.

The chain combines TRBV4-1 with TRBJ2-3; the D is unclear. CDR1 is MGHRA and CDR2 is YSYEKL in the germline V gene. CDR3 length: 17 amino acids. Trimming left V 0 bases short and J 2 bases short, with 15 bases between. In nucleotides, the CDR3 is TGCGCCAGCAGCCAAGAGGGCATCCAGGCCTTCACAGATACGCAGTATTTT. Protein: CASSQEGIQAFTDTQYF.

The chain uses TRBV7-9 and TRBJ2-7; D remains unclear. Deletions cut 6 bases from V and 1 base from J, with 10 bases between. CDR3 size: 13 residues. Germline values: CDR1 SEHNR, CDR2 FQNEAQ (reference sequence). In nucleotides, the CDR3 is TGTGCCAGCAGAGGTAGAGGATCCTACGAGCAGTACTTC. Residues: CASRGRGSYEQYF.

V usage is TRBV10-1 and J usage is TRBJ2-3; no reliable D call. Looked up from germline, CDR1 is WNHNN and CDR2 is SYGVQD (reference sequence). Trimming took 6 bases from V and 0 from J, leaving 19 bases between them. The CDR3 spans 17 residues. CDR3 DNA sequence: TGCGCCAGCAGCCCAACAGCCTTAATATTTAGCACAGATACGCAGTATTTT. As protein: CASSPTALIFSTDTQYF.

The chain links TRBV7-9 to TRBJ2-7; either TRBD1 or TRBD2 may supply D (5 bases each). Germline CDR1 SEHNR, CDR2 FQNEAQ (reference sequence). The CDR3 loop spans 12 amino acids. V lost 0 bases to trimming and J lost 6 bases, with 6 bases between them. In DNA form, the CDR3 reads TGTGCCAGCAGCTTAGCAGGGACCGAGCAGTACTTC. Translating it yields CASSLAGTEQYF.

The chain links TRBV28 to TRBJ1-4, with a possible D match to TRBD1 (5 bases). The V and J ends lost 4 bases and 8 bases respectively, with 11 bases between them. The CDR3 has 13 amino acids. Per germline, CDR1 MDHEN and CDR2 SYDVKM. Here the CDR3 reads CASSSLGAEKLFF. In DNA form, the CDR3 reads TGTGCCAGCAGTTCATTAGGGGCCGAAAAACTGTTTTTT.

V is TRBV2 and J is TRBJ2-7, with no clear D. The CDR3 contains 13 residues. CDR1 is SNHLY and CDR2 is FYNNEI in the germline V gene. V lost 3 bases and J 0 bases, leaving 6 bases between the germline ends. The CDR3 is CASSDLISYEQYF. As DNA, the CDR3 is TGTGCCAGCAGTGATCTGATCTCCTACGAGCAGTACTTC. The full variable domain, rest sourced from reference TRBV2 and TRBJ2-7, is EPEVTQTPSHQVTQMGQEVILRCVPISNHLYFYWYRQILGQKVEFLVSFYNNEISEKSEIFDDQFSVERPDGSNFTLKIRSTKLEDSAMYFCASSDLISYEQYFGPGTRLTVT.

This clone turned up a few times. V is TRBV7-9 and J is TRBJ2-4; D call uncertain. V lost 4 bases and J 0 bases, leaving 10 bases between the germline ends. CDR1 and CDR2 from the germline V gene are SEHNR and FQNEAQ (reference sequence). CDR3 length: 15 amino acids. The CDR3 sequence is CASSSVLIAKNIQYF. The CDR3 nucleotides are TGTGCCAGCAGCTCTGTCCTGATAGCCAAAAACATTCAGTACTTC.

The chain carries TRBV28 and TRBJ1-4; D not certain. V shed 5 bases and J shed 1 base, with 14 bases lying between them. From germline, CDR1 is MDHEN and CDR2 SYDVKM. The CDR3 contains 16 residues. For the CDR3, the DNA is TGTGCCAGCAGTGCTCTTTCGGTGGGAACTAATGAAAAACTGTTTTTT. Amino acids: CASSALSVGTNEKLFF.

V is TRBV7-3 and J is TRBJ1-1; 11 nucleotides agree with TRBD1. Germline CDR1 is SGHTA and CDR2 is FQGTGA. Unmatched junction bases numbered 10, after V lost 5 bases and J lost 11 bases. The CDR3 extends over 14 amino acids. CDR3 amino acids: CASSVGQGGDAAFF. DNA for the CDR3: TGTGCCAGCAGCGTGGGACAGGGGGGAGACGCGGCTTTCTTT.

The CDR3: CASSGELGEGLIYEQYF. The CDR3 DNA sequence: TGTGCCAGCTCAGGAGAACTAGGCGAGGGATTGATCTACGAGCAGTACTTC. V usage is TRBV18 and J usage is TRBJ2-7, with D perhaps matching TRBD2 (5 bases). V dropped 5 bases and J dropped 3 bases, with 23 bases sitting between them. Germline V lookup: CDR1 KGHSH, CDR2 LQKENI. This CDR3 is 17 amino acids long.

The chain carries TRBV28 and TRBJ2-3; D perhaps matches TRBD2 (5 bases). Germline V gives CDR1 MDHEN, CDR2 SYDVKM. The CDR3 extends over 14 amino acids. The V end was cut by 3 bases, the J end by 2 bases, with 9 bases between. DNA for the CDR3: TGTGCCAGCAGTTTTCCCGGGAACACAGATACGCAGTATTTT. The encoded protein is CASSFPGNTDTQYF.

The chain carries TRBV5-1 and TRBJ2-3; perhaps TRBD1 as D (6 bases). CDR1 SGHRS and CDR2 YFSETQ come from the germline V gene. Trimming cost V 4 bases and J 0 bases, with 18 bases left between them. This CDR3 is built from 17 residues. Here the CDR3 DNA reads TGCGCCAGCAGCGCTCCGGGACATAGAGCTAGCACAGATACGCAGTATTTT. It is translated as CASSAPGHRASTDTQYF.

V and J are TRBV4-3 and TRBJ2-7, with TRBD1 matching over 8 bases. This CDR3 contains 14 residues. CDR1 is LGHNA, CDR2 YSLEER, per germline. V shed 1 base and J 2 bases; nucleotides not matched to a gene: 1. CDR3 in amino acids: CASSQARGPYEQYF. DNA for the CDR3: TGCGCCAGCAGCCAAGCCAGGGGGCCCTACGAGCAGTACTTC.

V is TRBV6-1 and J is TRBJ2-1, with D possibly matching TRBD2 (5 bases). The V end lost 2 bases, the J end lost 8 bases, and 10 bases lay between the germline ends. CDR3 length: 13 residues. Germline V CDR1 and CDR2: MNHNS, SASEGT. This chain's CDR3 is CASSERGVDEQFF. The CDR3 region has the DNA TGTGCCAGCAGTGAACGGGGTGTCGATGAGCAGTTCTTC.

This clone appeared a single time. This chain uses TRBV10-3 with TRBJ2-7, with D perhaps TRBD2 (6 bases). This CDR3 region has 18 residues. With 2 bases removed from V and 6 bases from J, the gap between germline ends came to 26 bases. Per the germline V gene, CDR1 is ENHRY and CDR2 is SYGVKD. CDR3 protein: CAISEPQDGSTEGFEQYF. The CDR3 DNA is TGTGCCATCAGTGAGCCACAGGACGGATCAACGGAGGGGTTCGAGCAGTACTTC.

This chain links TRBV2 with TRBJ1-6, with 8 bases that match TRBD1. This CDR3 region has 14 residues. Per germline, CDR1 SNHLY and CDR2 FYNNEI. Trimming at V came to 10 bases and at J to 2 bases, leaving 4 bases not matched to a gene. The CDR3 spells CAKSGGAYNSPLHF. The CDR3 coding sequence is TGTGCCAAATCAGGGGGCGCCTATAATTCACCCCTCCACTTT.

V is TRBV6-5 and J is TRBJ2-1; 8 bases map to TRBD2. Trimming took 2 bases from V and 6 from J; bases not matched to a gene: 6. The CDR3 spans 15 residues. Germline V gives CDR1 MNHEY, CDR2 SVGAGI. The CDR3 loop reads CASSYISGVLNEQFF. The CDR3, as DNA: TGTGCCAGCAGTTACATTAGCGGGGTACTCAATGAGCAGTTCTTC.

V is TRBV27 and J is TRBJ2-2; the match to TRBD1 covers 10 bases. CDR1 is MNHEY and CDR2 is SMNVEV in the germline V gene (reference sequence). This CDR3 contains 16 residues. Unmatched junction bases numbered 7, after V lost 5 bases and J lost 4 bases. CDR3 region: CASSPGTGAATGELFF. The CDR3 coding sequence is TGTGCCAGCAGTCCGGGGACAGGGGCGGCCACCGGGGAGCTGTTTTTT.

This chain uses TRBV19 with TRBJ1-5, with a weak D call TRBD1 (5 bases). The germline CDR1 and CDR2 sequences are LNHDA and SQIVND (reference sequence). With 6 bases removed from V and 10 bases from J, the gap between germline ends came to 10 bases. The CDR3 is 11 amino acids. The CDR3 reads CASSFQGPQHF. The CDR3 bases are TGTGCCAGTAGCTTTCAGGGTCCCCAGCATTTT.

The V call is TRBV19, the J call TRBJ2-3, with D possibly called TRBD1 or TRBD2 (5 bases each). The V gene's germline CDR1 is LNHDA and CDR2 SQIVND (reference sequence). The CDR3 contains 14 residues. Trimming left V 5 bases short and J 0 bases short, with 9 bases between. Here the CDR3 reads CASSGDGSTDTQYF. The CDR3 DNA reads TGTGCCAGTAGTGGGGACGGGAGCACAGATACGCAGTATTTT.

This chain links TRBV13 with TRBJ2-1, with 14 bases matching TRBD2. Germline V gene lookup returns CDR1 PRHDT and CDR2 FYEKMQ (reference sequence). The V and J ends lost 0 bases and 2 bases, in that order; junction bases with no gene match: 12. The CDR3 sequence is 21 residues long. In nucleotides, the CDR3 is TGTGCCAGCAGCTTAGGAGTTGAGGGACTAGCGGGGGATCGCGCCTACAATGAGCAGTTCTTC. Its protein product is CASSLGVEGLAGDRAYNEQFF.

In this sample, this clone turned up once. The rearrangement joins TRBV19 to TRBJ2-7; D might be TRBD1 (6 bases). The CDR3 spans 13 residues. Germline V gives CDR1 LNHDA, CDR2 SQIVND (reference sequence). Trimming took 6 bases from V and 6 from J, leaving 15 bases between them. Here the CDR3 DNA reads TGTGCCAGTAGCCCAAACAGGGAAGGCGAGCAGTACTTC. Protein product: CASSPNREGEQYF.

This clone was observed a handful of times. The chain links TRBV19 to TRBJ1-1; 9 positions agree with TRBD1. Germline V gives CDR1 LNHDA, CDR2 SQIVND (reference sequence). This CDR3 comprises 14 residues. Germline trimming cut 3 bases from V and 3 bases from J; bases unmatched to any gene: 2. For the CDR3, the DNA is TGTGCCAGTAGTATGTGGACAGGGGACACTGAAGCTTTCTTT. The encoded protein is CASSMWTGDTEAFF.

The CDR3 DNA follows: TGTGCCAGCGTCGGGCCCTACGAGCAGTACTTC. It encodes CASVGPYEQYF. This chain connects TRBV6-1 to TRBJ2-7; D unclear. Germline values: CDR1 MNHNS, CDR2 SASEGT. Trimming took 8 bases from V and 2 from J, leaving 7 bases between them. This CDR3 has 11 residues.

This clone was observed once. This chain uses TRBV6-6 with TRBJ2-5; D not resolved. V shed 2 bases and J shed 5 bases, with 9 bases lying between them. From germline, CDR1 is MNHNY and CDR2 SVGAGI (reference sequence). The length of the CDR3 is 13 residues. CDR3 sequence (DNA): TGTGCCAGCAGTTACCGGGCCCTGGAGACCCAGTACTTC. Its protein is CASSYRALETQYF.